This is a list of T cell receptor beta chains from one sample in a study of beta chain features in type 1 diabetes. TCRdb's table, derived via immunoSEQ multiplex PCR, lists solely in-frame clones and lacks some. The sample lists a few hundred thousand clones; 12% to 15% were seen once. Sample: central memory CD4+ T cells from blood. These receptors were taken from a man younger than 40 in good health. The CDR3 runs from the conserved cysteine through the conserved F or W. Fields, in order: CDR3 length, V gene, J gene, clone size, CDR3 protein. Clone size, where shown, is once, few, many, or a class for clones that have expanded.

>12|TRBV7-2|TRBJ1-5|many
CASSLEVQPQHF
>14|TRBV27|TRBJ1-2|-
CASSPDRVFSGYTF
>13|TRBV19|TRBJ1-5|few
CASSIPTDQPQHF
>15|TRBV10-3|TRBJ2-3|few
CAIRGTGTSTDTQYF
>16|TRBV7-9|TRBJ2-1|many
CASSAGGPSSYNEQFF
>12|TRBV10-3|TRBJ1-2|many
CAIGGLSDGYTF
>15|TRBV6-6|TRBJ2-3|-
CASDPGTAHTDTQYF
>14|TRBV18|TRBJ1-4|few
CASSRGQGDEKLFF
>15|TRBV4-1|TRBJ2-1|few
CASSQVGAAYNEQFF
>12|TRBV7-9|TRBJ2-2|-
CAQRLAAGELFF
>17|TRBV15|TRBJ2-4|few
CATSPHLGEKAKNIQYF
>15|TRBV15|TRBJ2-1|-
CASGRVGSSYNEQFF
>14|TRBV5-1|TRBJ2-3|-
CASSAGGRSDTQYF
>13|TRBV15|TRBJ2-7|few
CATSRAVSPGQYF
>17|TRBV19|TRBJ2-2|-
CASRVGTGRARTGELFF
>10|TRBV20-1|TRBJ2-1|once
CSATETEQFF
>12|TRBV29-1|TRBJ2-3|few
CSARGDRATQYF
>16|TRBV19|TRBJ1-5|-
CASSNRGLGGNQPQHF
>13|TRBV7-9|TRBJ1-6|-
CASSLIDNSPLHF
>15|TRBV7-7|TRBJ2-2|few
CASSLVAGGTGELFF
>17|TRBV4-2|TRBJ2-2|few
CASSPGRVGSNTGELFF
>12|TRBV6-5|TRBJ1-2|-
CASSSGQRGYTF
>14|TRBV6-1|TRBJ1-5|-
CASRWEYSNQPQHF
>14|TRBV10-3|TRBJ2-5|few
CATTGQGAVETQYF
>15|TRBV5-1|TRBJ1-4|few
CASSFNPGQGEKLFF
>17|TRBV9|TRBJ2-3|-
CASSVAASGGGTDTQYF
>16|TRBV5-6|TRBJ2-5|-
CASSSYRGTIQETQYF
>15|TRBV7-2|TRBJ1-2|few
CASSRRTGEGYGYTF
>16|TRBV19|TRBJ2-3|few
CASSIGFDRATDTQYF
>15|TRBV6-5|TRBJ2-7|-
CASSYRDPSSYEQYF
>18|TRBV27|TRBJ2-2|-
CASSPRLAGRGNTGELFF
>15|TRBV12-5|TRBJ2-7|-
CASDIPGQGSYEQYF
>11|TRBV19|TRBJ1-2|few
CASRAGYGYTF
>16|TRBV5-1|TRBJ1-2|-
CASSLSTGNSNYGYTF
>15|TRBV11-3|TRBJ2-3|-
CASSSLAGPTDTQYF
>14|TRBV7-7|TRBJ2-1|few
CASSLASGKRGKFF
>14|TRBV7-2|TRBJ2-4|-
CASSYSGAKNIQYF